This passage covers 24 T cell receptor beta chains from one sample sequenced in a study of T cells in Graves' hyperthyroidism and ophthalmopathy. Researchers amplified the TCR beta CDR3 regions from RNA transcripts. HTBI primers drove first-round RT-PCR of the TCR CDR3. TCRdb independently ran MiXCR on the multiplex PCR reads; one entry per CDR3 protein. Here the sample spans 550,000 to 700,000 distinct CDR3 sequences, 40% to 55% being singletons. Sequencing used peripheral blood or thyroid tissue (not recorded which). These receptors all stem from an adult woman with Graves' disease, either hyperthyroidism or ophthalmopathy (not recorded which).

This clonotype was recorded at least ten times. The chain carries TRBV24-1 and TRBJ1-3; no clear D gene. The CDR3 runs to 14 residues. Trimming took off 3 bases at V and 4 bases at J, with 9 bases between the two ends. Germline CDR1 reads KGHDR; CDR2 reads SFDVKD. For the CDR3, the DNA is TGTGCCACCAGTGATCCCCTGTTGGGAAACACCATATATTTT. It encodes CATSDPLLGNTIYF.

The J gene is TRBJ2-1, the V gene TRBV7-3, with 7 bases lining up with TRBD1. CDR1 is SGHTA and CDR2 is FQGTGA in the germline V gene. This CDR3 comprises 10 residues. J lost 11 bases, V lost 10 bases, and 5 bases had no gene match. Here the CDR3 DNA reads TGTGCCACCCGACAGGGAAAGCAGTTCTTC. Translating gives CATRQGKQFF.

At least ten counts were recorded for this clonotype. The chain combines TRBV7-9 with TRBJ2-5; D is undetermined. The CDR3 length is 15 residues. Germline V lookup: CDR1 SEHNR, CDR2 FQNEAQ (reference sequence). V shed 5 bases and J shed 5 bases, with 18 bases lying between them. The CDR3: CASSPKGKGRETQYF. In nucleotides, the CDR3 is TGTGCCAGCAGCCCTAAAGGAAAGGGTCGGGAGACCCAGTACTTC.

A word on this clonotype: Mismatch with germline at one junction end may stem from a read error. This chain links TRBV9 with TRBJ1-1; no firm D call. The CDR3 consists of 14 residues. CDR1 SGDLS and CDR2 YYNGEE come from the germline V gene. As DNA, the CDR3 is TGTGCCGGCAGCGTAGGAACCGGACGCACTGAAGCTCTCTTT. Translation: CAGSVGTGRTEALF. Supplemented by reference TRBV9 and TRBJ1-1, the full variable domain reads DSGVTQTPKHLITATGQRVTLRCSPRSGDLSVYWYQQSLDQGLQFLIQYYNGEERAKGNILERFSAQQFPDLHSELNLSSLELGDSALYFCAGSVGTGRTEALFGQGTRLTVV.

This clonotype was observed many times. The J gene is TRBJ1-5, the V gene TRBV7-9; D gene unclear. The germline CDR1 and CDR2 sequences are SEHNR and FQNEAQ (reference sequence). Trimming removed 1 base from V and 2 bases from J, with 9 bases in between. The CDR3 contains 15 residues. The DNA for the CDR3 is TGTGCCAGCAGCTTAGGCGTCCAGGGCAATCAGCCCCAGCATTTT. Residues: CASSLGVQGNQPQHF.

This clonotype was recorded many times. The chain combines TRBV5-1 with TRBJ2-7, with 10 bases matching TRBD1. Germline lookup yields CDR1 SGHRS and CDR2 YFSETQ. Trimming at V came to 4 bases and at J to 6 bases, leaving 13 bases not matched to a gene. The CDR3 loop spans 16 amino acids. DNA for the CDR3: TGCGCCAGCAGCCCGTATGGACAGGGGGAGGACTCCGAGCAGTACTTC. It is translated as CASSPYGQGEDSEQYF. The full variable domain, completed using reference TRBV5-1 and TRBJ2-7, is KAGVTQTPRYLIKTRGQQVTLSCSPISGHRSVSWYQQTPGQGLQFLFEYFSETQRNKGNFPGRFSGRQFSNSRSEMNVSTLELGDSALYLCASSPYGQGEDSEQYFGPGTRLTVT.

In regard to this clonotype: A single base separates this from a much larger clone, so it may be a read error. J is TRBJ1-5 and V is TRBV6-5; the D is unclear. Trimming left V 4 bases short and J 9 bases short, with 4 bases between. Germline CDR1 reads MNHEY; CDR2 reads SVGAGI. This CDR3 region has 10 residues. CDR3 protein: CASSLRPQHF. For the CDR3, the DNA is TGTGCCAGCAGTTTGAGGCCCCAGCATTTT.

Ten or more counts support this clonotype. V usage is TRBV2 and J usage is TRBJ2-2; 9 nucleotides agree with TRBD1. CDR3 size: 13 residues. Germline V gene sequence: CDR1 SNHLY, CDR2 FYNNEI. The V and J ends lost 3 bases and 9 bases, in that order; junction bases with no gene match: 2. For the CDR3, the DNA is TGTGCCAGCAGTGACGGGACAGGGAGGGAGCTGTTTTTT. Translated, it gives CASSDGTGRELFF. Filled out from reference TRBV2 and TRBJ2-2, the complete variable domain reads EPEVTQTPSHQVTQMGQEVILRCVPISNHLYFYWYRQILGQKVEFLVSFYNNEISEKSEIFDDQFSVERPDGSNFTLKIRSTKLEDSAMYFCASSDGTGRELFFGEGSRLTVL.

This clonotype was counted many times. The chain combines TRBV7-9 with TRBJ1-2; TRBD1 might be the D (5 bases). V was shortened by 5 bases and J by 2 bases, with 15 bases between the two germline ends. The CDR3 runs 15 residues. In germline, CDR1 is SEHNR, CDR2 FQNEAQ (reference sequence). The CDR3 coding sequence is TGTGCCAGCAGCCCCATCGGGGCAGGGAACTATGGCTACACCTTC. Protein sequence: CASSPIGAGNYGYTF.

This clonotype has at least ten counts. V usage is TRBV12-3 or TRBV12-4 and J usage is TRBJ1-2; a possible D gene is TRBD1 (5 bases). V was pared by 5 bases and J by 3 bases, with 13 bases between. CDR3 size: 14 residues. The CDR3 coding sequence is TGTGCCAGCAGTAGAGGGGAGGACTACTATGGCTACACCTTC. Its translation is CASSRGEDYYGYTF.

In its sample, this clonotype was seen a few times. The V gene is TRBV6-1, the J gene TRBJ2-7; 10 bases align to TRBD2. This CDR3 has 16 amino acids. The trim removed 8 bases at V and 1 base at J, leaving 11 bases unmatched. Germline V lookup: CDR1 MNHNS, CDR2 SASEGT. CDR3 in DNA: TGTGCCAGCGGGCCAAATCTAGCGGGAGTGTCCTACGAGCAGTACTTC. Protein: CASGPNLAGVSYEQYF.

The chain has TRBV9 and TRBJ1-1, with TRBD1 as a possible D gene (5 bases). V lost 0 bases to trimming and J lost 0 bases, with 9 bases between them. CDR1 is SGDLS, CDR2 YYNGEE, per germline. This CDR3 region has 15 residues. CDR3 in DNA: TGTGCCAGCAGCGTAGGAGCAGGGCTGAACACTGAAGCTTTCTTT. It codes for CASSVGAGLNTEAFF.

This chain joins TRBV29-1 and TRBJ2-1, with 13 nucleotides matching TRBD2. This CDR3 has 18 residues. With 5 bases clipped from V and 1 base from J, the junction kept 11 bases outside the gene matches. Germline loops: CDR1 SQVTM, CDR2 ANQGSEA. In DNA form, the CDR3 reads TGCAGCGTTCCCGCGCCCCTGACTAGCGGGAGGTCCTACAATGAGCAGTTCTTC. Its protein is CSVPAPLTSGRSYNEQFF.

This clonotype has at least ten counts. The chain is built from TRBV2 and TRBJ2-7; a possible D gene is TRBD2 (6 bases). Trimming left V 6 bases short and J 1 base short, with 19 bases between. Germline lookup yields CDR1 SNHLY and CDR2 FYNNEI. The CDR3 is made up of 16 amino acids. The CDR3 protein is CASSGEMRDVSYEQYF. As DNA, the CDR3 is TGTGCCAGCAGCGGAGAGATGCGGGACGTTTCCTACGAGCAGTACTTC.

Concerning this clonotype itself: A much larger clonotype is one base distant, so this may be a read error. Without the conserved terminal phenylalanine or tryptophan, this CDR3 likely stems from a read error. The genes are TRBV13 and TRBJ2-7; 9 bases are a match to TRBD2. The CDR3 is 15 amino acids. V dropped 5 bases and J dropped 5; count of bases not matched to a gene: 10. CDR1 PRHDT and CDR2 FYEKMQ come from the germline V gene (reference sequence). CDR3 DNA: TGTGCCAGCAGCCCCCTTAGCGGGAGTATCAACGAGCAGTACCTC. Translated: CASSPLSGSINEQYL.

Turning to this clonotype: The junction departs from the called germline gene at one end, perhaps through a read error. This chain uses TRBV2 with TRBJ2-1; D gene uncertain. The germline gives CDR1 SNHLY, CDR2 FYNNEI. The CDR3 has 17 amino acids. CDR3 protein: CGSSYVIGIDVSYEQFF. In DNA, the CDR3 is TGTGGCAGCAGTTACGTGATTGGGATCGACGTTTCCTACGAGCAGTTCTTC.

V usage is TRBV7-9 and J usage is TRBJ1-4, with D perhaps TRBD1 (5 bases). V gave up 4 bases and J gave up 3 bases, with 18 bases separating them. Germline V CDR1 and CDR2: SEHNR, FQNEAQ (reference sequence). The CDR3 totals 17 residues. CDR3 nucleotides: TGTGCCAGCAGCTCGCAAGTTGGGGCGAACGCTAATGAAAAACTGTTTTTT. Translating gives CASSSQVGANANEKLFF.

This clonotype was observed many times. This chain joins TRBV19 and TRBJ1-1, with 8 bases identical to TRBD1. Germline CDR1 LNHDA, CDR2 SQIVND (reference sequence). The CDR3 contains 15 residues. V was pared by 6 bases and J by 1 base, with 7 bases of the junction left unmatched. The DNA of the CDR3 is TGTGCCAGTAGCAGGGGGCGGTCTACGAACACTGAAGCTTTCTTT. Translating gives CASSRGRSTNTEAFF.

This clonotype was seen repeatedly, ten times or more. The chain recombines TRBV12-3 or TRBV12-4 with TRBJ2-7; 9 positions agree with TRBD1. Trimming took 5 bases from V and 0 from J; bases not matched to a gene: 2. The length of the CDR3 is 14 residues. CDR3 in DNA: TGTGCCAGCAGTGGGGACAGGGACTCCTACGAGCAGTACTTC. Translation: CASSGDRDSYEQYF.

The chain couples TRBV7-9 to TRBJ2-5; 12 positions match TRBD1. Germline CDR1 SEHNR, CDR2 FQNEAQ (reference sequence). This CDR3 comprises 17 residues. The junction had 11 bases not matched to a gene; V was cut back by 4 bases and J by 5 bases. Here the CDR3 DNA reads TGTGCCAGCAGCTGGGCCCTAGGGACAGGGGGCACGGAGACCCAGTACTTC. Amino acids: CASSWALGTGGTETQYF.

This clonotype was counted at least ten times. The gene calls are TRBV7-2 and TRBJ1-2, with 7 bases identical to TRBD1. Germline V gene lookup returns CDR1 SGHTA and CDR2 FQGNSA. J lost 6 bases, V lost 4 bases, and 5 bases had no gene match. The CDR3 contains 13 residues. CDR3 loop: CASSSRQGHGYTF. For the CDR3, the DNA is TGTGCCAGCAGCTCAAGACAGGGCCATGGCTACACCTTC.

The V gene is TRBV20-1, the J gene TRBJ2-7; D may be TRBD1 (5 bases). From germline, CDR1 is DFQATT and CDR2 SNEGSKA (reference sequence). Trimming cost V 3 bases and J 7 bases, with 7 bases left between them. The CDR3 covers 10 residues. The CDR3, as DNA: TGCAGTGCTAGTCGACAGGAGCAGTACTTC. It yields the protein CSASRQEQYF.

This chain joins TRBV29-1 and TRBJ2-2, with 8 nucleotides matching TRBD1. The germline V gene encodes CDR1 SQVTM and CDR2 ANQGSEA. The J segment lost 4 bases and the V segment lost 3 bases, leaving 7 bases of the junction unmatched. The CDR3 is 15 residues long. CDR3 loop: CSVELLDRVTGELFF. The CDR3 DNA follows: TGCAGCGTTGAGCTTCTGGACAGGGTCACCGGGGAGCTGTTTTTT.

This clonotype has only one observation. The genes are TRBV29-1 and TRBJ1-4; 7 bases are a match to TRBD1. Germline V gene sequence: CDR1 SQVTM, CDR2 ANQGSEA. V trimming: 7 bases; J trimming: 8 bases; junction bases outside the gene matches: 10. This CDR3 is 13 amino acids long. The DNA of the CDR3 is TGCAGCGCCCGACAGGGTCTGAGGGAAAAACTGTTTTTT. Translating gives CSARQGLREKLFF.